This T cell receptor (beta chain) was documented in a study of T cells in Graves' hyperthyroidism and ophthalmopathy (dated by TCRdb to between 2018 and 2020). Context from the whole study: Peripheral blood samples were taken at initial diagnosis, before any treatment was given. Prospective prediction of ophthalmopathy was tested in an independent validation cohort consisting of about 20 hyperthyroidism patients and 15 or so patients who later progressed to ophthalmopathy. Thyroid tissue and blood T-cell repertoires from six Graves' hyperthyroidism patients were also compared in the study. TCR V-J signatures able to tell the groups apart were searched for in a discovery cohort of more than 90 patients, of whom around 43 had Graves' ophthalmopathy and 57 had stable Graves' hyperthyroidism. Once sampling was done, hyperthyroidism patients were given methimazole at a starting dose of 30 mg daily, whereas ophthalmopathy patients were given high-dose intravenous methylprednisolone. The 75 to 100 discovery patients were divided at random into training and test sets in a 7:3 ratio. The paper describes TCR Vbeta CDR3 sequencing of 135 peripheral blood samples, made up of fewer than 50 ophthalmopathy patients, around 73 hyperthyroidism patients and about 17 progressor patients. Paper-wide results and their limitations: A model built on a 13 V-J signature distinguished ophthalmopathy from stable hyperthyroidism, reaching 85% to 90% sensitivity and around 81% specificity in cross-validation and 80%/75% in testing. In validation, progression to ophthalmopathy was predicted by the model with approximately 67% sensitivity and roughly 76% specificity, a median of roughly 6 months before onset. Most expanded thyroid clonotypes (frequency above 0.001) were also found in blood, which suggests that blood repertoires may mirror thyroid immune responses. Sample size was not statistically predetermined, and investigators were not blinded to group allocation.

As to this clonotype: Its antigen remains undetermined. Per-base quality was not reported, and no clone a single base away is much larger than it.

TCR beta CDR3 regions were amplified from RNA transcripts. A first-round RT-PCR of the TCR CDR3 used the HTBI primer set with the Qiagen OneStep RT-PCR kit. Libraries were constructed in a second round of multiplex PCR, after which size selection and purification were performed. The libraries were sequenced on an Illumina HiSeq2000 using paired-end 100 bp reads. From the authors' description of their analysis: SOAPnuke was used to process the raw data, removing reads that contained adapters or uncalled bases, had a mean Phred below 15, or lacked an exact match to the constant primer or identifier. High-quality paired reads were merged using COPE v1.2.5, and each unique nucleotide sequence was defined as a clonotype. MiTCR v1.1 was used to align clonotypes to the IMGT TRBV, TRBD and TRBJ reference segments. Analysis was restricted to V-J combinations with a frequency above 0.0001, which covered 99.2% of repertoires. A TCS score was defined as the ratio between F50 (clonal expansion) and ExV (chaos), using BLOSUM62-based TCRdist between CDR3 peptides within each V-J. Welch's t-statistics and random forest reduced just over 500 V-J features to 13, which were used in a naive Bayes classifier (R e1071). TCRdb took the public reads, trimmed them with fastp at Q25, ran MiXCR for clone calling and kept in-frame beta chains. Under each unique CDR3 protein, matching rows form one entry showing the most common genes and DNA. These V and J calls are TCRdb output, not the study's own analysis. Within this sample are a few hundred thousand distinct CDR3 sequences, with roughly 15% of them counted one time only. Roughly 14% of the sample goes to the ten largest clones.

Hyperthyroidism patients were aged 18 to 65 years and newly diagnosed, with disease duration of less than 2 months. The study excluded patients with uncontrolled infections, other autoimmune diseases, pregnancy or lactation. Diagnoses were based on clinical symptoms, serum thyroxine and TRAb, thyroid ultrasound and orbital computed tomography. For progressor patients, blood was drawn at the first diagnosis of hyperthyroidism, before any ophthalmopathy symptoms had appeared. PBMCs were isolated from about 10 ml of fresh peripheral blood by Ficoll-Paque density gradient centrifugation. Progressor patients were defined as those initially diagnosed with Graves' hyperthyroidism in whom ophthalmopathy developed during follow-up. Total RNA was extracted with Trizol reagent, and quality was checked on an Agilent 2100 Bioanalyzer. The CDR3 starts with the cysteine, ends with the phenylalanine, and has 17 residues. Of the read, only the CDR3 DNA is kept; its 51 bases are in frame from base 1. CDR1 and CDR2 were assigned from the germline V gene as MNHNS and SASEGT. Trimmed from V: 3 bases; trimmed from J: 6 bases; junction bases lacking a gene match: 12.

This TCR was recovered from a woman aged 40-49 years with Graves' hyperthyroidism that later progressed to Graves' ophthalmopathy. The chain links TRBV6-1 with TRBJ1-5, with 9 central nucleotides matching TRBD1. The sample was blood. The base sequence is TGTGCCAGCAGTGACAACCGGGACAGGGTGCGAAGTCAGCCCCAGCATTTT. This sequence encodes CASSDNRDRVRSQPQHF.